The T cell receptor beta chain described here comes from a study of patients and donors after allogeneic stem cell transplantation. This clonotype was seen only a few times. CDR3 length equals 14 residues. V lost 3 bases and J lost 0, with 6 bases in between. One entry per CDR3 protein, called by TCRdb with MiXCR from the RT-PCR reads. The sample includes 20,000 to 30,000 distinct CDR3 sequences, approximately 43% seen only once; the top ten take 78%. This TCR was recovered from a human donor who was either an allogeneic HSCT recipient or a stem cell or donor lymphocyte infusion donor (not recorded which). It is not recorded whose cells these are; they may come from a transplant donor. The chain joins TRBV12-3 or TRBV12-4 to TRBJ1-3; no clear D gene. The sequencing sample was made of blood, either unsorted or a sorted T cell fraction (not recorded which). The CDR3 loop is CASSFSSSGNTIYF. CDR3 DNA sequence: TGTGCCAGCAGTTTTTCGAGCTCTGGAAACACCATATATTTT.